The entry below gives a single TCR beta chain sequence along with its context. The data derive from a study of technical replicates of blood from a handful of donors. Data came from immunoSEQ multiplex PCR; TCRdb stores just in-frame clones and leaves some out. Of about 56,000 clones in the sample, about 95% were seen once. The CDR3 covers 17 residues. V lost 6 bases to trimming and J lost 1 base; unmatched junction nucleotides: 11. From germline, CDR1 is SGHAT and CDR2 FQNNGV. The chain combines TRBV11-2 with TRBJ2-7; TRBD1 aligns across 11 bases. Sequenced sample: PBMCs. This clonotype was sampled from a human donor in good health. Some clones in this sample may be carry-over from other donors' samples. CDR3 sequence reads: CASSRDRGLIRSYEQYF. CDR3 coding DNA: TGTGCCAGCAGTCGGGACAGGGGGTTGATAAGGTCCTACGAGCAGTACTTC.